One and the same sample provided the 26 T cell receptor beta chains below, sequenced in a study of control samples from healthy donors and cancer patients. This table comes from immunoSEQ multiplex PCR, and its TCRdb copy is limited to in-frame clones, with some not included. The sample contains 90,000 to 110,000 clones, about nine tenths of which appear only once. Sequencing input: blood. The receptors come from a human donor in good health. The donor label of this sample is uncertain.

V usage is TRBV28 and J usage is TRBJ2-2; no clear D gene. V lost 7 bases and J lost 1, with 10 bases in between. The CDR3 runs 14 residues. The germline gives CDR1 MDHEN, CDR2 SYDVKM. The CDR3 nucleotides read TGTGCCAGCACCACTGGACGGAACACCGGGGAGCTGTTTTTT. Translated, it gives CASTTGRNTGELFF.

The V gene is TRBV6-6, the J gene TRBJ1-2, with D unresolved. Germline values: CDR1 MNHNY, CDR2 SVGAGI (reference sequence). This CDR3 is built from 15 residues. With 3 bases removed from V and 0 bases from J, the gap between germline ends came to 11 bases. CDR3 residues: CASSYGGGANYGYTF. The CDR3 nucleotides read TGTGCCAGCAGTTATGGCGGAGGAGCTAACTATGGCTACACCTTC.

This chain joins TRBV12-3 or TRBV12-4 and TRBJ2-7, with unresolved D. V was shortened by 7 bases and J by 3 bases, with 13 bases between the two germline ends. The CDR3 length is 13 residues. The CDR3 protein is CASNLNGRYEQYF. The CDR3 nucleotides are TGTGCCAGCAACCTCAACGGGCGCTACGAGCAGTACTTC.

The gene calls are TRBV29-1 and TRBJ2-2; 9 bases are a match to TRBD2. The length of the CDR3 is 13 residues. CDR1 is SQVTM and CDR2 is ANQGSEA in the germline V gene. Trimming removed 5 bases from V and 5 bases from J; junction bases left unmatched: 3. The CDR3 DNA is TGCAGCGTTCGTGCGGGGGGGACCGGGGAGCTGTTTTTT. Translation gives CSVRAGGTGELFF.

The J gene is TRBJ2-2, the V gene TRBV4-1; D is perhaps TRBD1 or TRBD2 (5 bases each). Trimming stripped 0 bases from V and 9 bases from J, with 11 bases between. CDR3 length: 14 amino acids. Per the germline V gene, CDR1 is MGHRA and CDR2 is YSYEKL. The CDR3 DNA reads TGCGCCAGCAGCCAAGATGAGGGGATCAGGGAGCTGTTTTTT. As protein: CASSQDEGIRELFF.

This chain links TRBV24-1 with TRBJ2-2; D is uncertain. Trimming took off 6 bases at V and 8 bases at J, with 12 bases between the two ends. This CDR3 is built from 13 residues. Germline CDR1 KGHDR, CDR2 SFDVKD. The CDR3 coding sequence is TGTGCCACCAGTCCCCGGGTATTTGGGGAGCTGTTTTTT. Translation: CATSPRVFGELFF.

The V and J genes are TRBV27 and TRBJ2-1, with D perhaps TRBD1 or TRBD2 (5 bases each). This CDR3 has 16 residues. Trimming left V 3 bases short and J 7 bases short, with 19 bases between. CDR1 and CDR2 (germline): MNHEY, SMNVEV (reference sequence). The CDR3 region has the DNA TGTGCCAGCAGTTTGGCAGGGACCCAGAGGAGGAATGAGCAGTTCTTC. This gives the protein CASSLAGTQRRNEQFF.

The rearrangement links TRBV28 to TRBJ2-5; D remains unclear. V was pared by 2 bases and J by 5 bases, with 9 bases between. CDR1 is MDHEN and CDR2 is SYDVKM in the germline V gene. The CDR3 runs to 13 residues. CDR3 amino acids: CASSLPQQETQYF. CDR3 coding DNA: TGTGCCAGCAGTTTACCACAGCAGGAGACCCAGTACTTC.

This clone has a single count. V is TRBV7-2 and J is TRBJ2-2; D might be TRBD2 (6 bases). The CDR3 runs 14 residues. V gave up 3 bases and J gave up 8 bases, with 13 bases separating them. Germline CDR1 reads SGHTA; CDR2 reads FQGNSA. DNA of the CDR3: TGTGCCAGCAGCTTCGCTGGGGAGGTGGGGGAGCTGTTTTTT. This codes for CASSFAGEVGELFF.

V is TRBV3-1 (or the pseudogene TRBV3-2) and J is TRBJ1-5; no reliable D call. The V gene's germline CDR1 is LGHDT and CDR2 YNNKEL (reference sequence). V gave up 2 bases and J gave up 4 bases, with 6 bases separating them. This CDR3 has 13 amino acids. The CDR3 reads CASSQKQNQPQHF. Written as DNA, the CDR3 is TGTGCCAGCAGCCAAAAACAAAATCAGCCCCAGCATTTT.

J is TRBJ2-5 and V is TRBV11-2; TRBD2 matches at 8 bases. This CDR3 has 16 residues. Trimming cost V 0 bases and J 5 bases; bases outside gene matches: 8. Germline assignment: CDR1 SGHAT and CDR2 FQNNGV. This CDR3 is CASSLDRSGGRETQYF. Here the CDR3 DNA reads TGTGCCAGCAGCTTAGATCGCAGCGGGGGCAGGGAGACCCAGTACTTC.

The gene calls are TRBV27 and TRBJ2-2; D uncertain. V was cut by 5 bases and J by 1 base, with 26 bases left in between. The CDR3 extends over 20 amino acids. The germline V gene encodes CDR1 MNHEY and CDR2 SMNVEV (reference sequence). CDR3 loop: CASSQDQMTDGYVNTGELFF. The DNA of the CDR3 is TGTGCCAGCAGTCAAGACCAAATGACGGACGGCTATGTGAACACCGGGGAGCTGTTTTTT.

The chain uses TRBV7-2 and TRBJ2-3; TRBD2 agrees at 8 bases. There are 16 residues in the CDR3. The V gene's germline CDR1 is SGHTA and CDR2 FQGNSA. J was trimmed by 1 base and V by 2 bases; bases with no gene match: 5. CDR3 protein: CASSLSGGVGTDTQYF. The CDR3 coding sequence is TGTGCCAGCAGCTTATCGGGGGGGGTGGGCACAGATACGCAGTATTTT.

The chain carries TRBV24-1 and TRBJ2-5, with 9 bases aligning to TRBD1. The germline gives CDR1 KGHDR, CDR2 SFDVKD. The V and J ends lost 3 bases and 5 bases, in that order; junction bases with no gene match: 6. This CDR3 region has 15 residues. DNA of the CDR3: TGTGCCACCAGTGATCCACAGGGGGCGCGGGAGACCCAGTACTTC. Translating gives CATSDPQGARETQYF.

The V call is TRBV4-3, the J call TRBJ1-3; D is undetermined. Trimming removed 2 bases at V and 0 bases at J, with 5 bases between. Germline CDR1 and CDR2: LGHNA and YSLEER. The length of the CDR3 is 14 residues. The CDR3 nucleotides are TGCGCCAGCAGCCAACTAGGCTCTGGAAACACCATATATTTT. It codes for CASSQLGSGNTIYF.

In this sample, this clone turned up a few times. This chain connects TRBV28 to TRBJ1-5; weak D call: TRBD1 (5 bases). The CDR3 runs 14 residues. CDR1 is MDHEN and CDR2 is SYDVKM in the germline V gene. Trimming stripped 1 base from V and 5 bases from J, with 9 bases between. The chain's CDR3 is CASSLYRPDQPQHF. The DNA of the CDR3 is TGTGCCAGCAGTTTATACAGGCCGGATCAGCCCCAGCATTTT.

The chain recombines TRBV10-3 with TRBJ1-4; the D gene is possibly TRBD1 (6 bases). The CDR3 has 15 residues. V lost 5 bases to trimming and J lost 4 bases, with 14 bases between them. CDR1 is ENHRY and CDR2 is SYGVKD in the germline V gene. The CDR3 DNA reads as TGTGCCATCAGTACTCCGGGACACGATAATGAAAAACTGTTTTTT. It encodes CAISTPGHDNEKLFF.

The rearrangement links TRBV30 to TRBJ2-7, with TRBD1 identical over 9 bases. The CDR3 extends over 13 amino acids. Germline values: CDR1 GTSNPN, CDR2 SVGIG (reference sequence). Trimming removed 1 base from V and 5 bases from J; junction bases left unmatched: 3. The CDR3 loop reads CAWSAGQGNEQYF. CDR3 coding DNA: TGTGCCTGGAGTGCGGGACAGGGCAACGAGCAGTACTTC. The variable domain in full, completed from reference TRBV30 and TRBJ2-7, reads SQTIHQWPATLVQPVGSPLSLECTVEGTSNPNLYWYRQAAGRGLQLLFYSVGIGQISSEVPQNLSASRPQDRQFILSSKKLLLSDSGFYLCAWSAGQGNEQYFGPGTRLTVT.

This chain uses TRBV18 with TRBJ1-5; D gene uncertain. From germline, CDR1 is KGHSH and CDR2 LQKENI. With 1 base removed from V and 5 bases from J, the gap between germline ends came to 6 bases. The CDR3 sequence is 13 residues long. This CDR3 is CASSPQGDQPQHF. CDR3 nucleotide sequence: TGTGCCAGCTCACCACAGGGTGATCAGCCCCAGCATTTT.

The chain is built from TRBV27 and TRBJ1-4; D perhaps matches TRBD1 (5 bases). This CDR3 has 14 residues. The V gene lost 4 bases and the J gene lost 4 bases, with 10 bases spanning the gap. Germline CDR1 and CDR2: MNHEY and SMNVEV (reference sequence). The CDR3 region is CASSWDGFNEKLFF. The DNA for the CDR3 is TGTGCCAGCAGTTGGGACGGATTTAATGAAAAACTGTTTTTT. The full variable domain, rest sourced from reference TRBV27 and TRBJ1-4, is EAQVTQNPRYLITVTGKKLTVTCSQNMNHEYMSWYRQDPGLGLRQIYYSMNVEVTDKGDVPEGYKVSRKEKRNFPLILESPSPNQTSLYFCASSWDGFNEKLFFGSGTQLSVL.

This chain connects TRBV5-1 to TRBJ1-1, with a tentative D call TRBD1 (6 bases). The CDR3 has 13 amino acids. The germline V gene encodes CDR1 SGHRS and CDR2 YFSETQ. V was clipped by 5 bases and J by 1 base, with 9 bases between them. Written as DNA, the CDR3 is TGCGCCAGCAGTCAACAGGGGAACACTGAAGCTTTCTTT. It translates to CASSQQGNTEAFF.

The chain carries TRBV24-1 and TRBJ1-2; 9 bases map to TRBD1. Losses at the gene ends were 4 bases for V and 6 bases for J; bases not matched to a gene: 5. Germline CDR1 is KGHDR and CDR2 is SFDVKD. The CDR3 spans 14 residues. The CDR3 nucleotides read TGTGCCACCAGTGACCCTCGGACAGGGGATGGCTACACCTTC. The encoded protein is CATSDPRTGDGYTF.

V gene TRBV11-2 combines with J gene TRBJ2-7, with 7 nucleotides matching TRBD2. The germline V gene encodes CDR1 SGHAT and CDR2 FQNNGV. The CDR3 covers 15 residues. Losses at the gene ends were 4 bases for V and 6 bases for J; bases not matched to a gene: 12. As DNA, the CDR3 is TGTGCCAGCAGCTACGGGACTATTCTTCTCGGCGAGCAGTACTTC. Translation: CASSYGTILLGEQYF.

The rearrangement uses TRBV7-9 and TRBJ1-1, with a tentative D call TRBD1 (5 bases). The ends were cut back, 5 bases at V and 1 base at J, with 11 bases in the middle. The CDR3 has 14 residues. Germline loops: CDR1 SEHNR, CDR2 FQNEAQ (reference sequence). For the CDR3, the DNA is TGTGCCAGCAGCCCAATTGGGGGGAACACTGAAGCTTTCTTT. Translated, it gives CASSPIGGNTEAFF.

The chain is built from TRBV14 and TRBJ2-3; D gene ambiguous. V was pared by 1 base and J by 4 bases, with 9 bases between. The CDR3 is 14 amino acids. From germline, CDR1 is SGHDN and CDR2 FVKESK. CDR3 DNA: TGTGCCAGCAGCCAAGGGTGGGGTCCAGATACGCAGTATTTT. Its translation is CASSQGWGPDTQYF.

The rearrangement uses TRBV3-1 (or the pseudogene TRBV3-2) and TRBJ2-7, with D tentatively TRBD2 (6 bases). With 1 base removed from V and 1 base from J, the gap between germline ends came to 11 bases. This CDR3 comprises 15 residues. Per the germline V gene, CDR1 is LGHDT and CDR2 is YNNKEL (reference sequence). The CDR3 region is CASSQAGTLSYEQYF. The CDR3, as DNA: TGTGCCAGCAGCCAAGCTGGGACTCTTTCCTACGAGCAGTACTTC.